This TCR beta chain was found in a study of blood T cell repertoires in COVID-19. Across the study: Spain, Italy and the United States supplied samples that represented acute and convalescent COVID-19. T cells, B-cell-depleted T cells, or PBMCs provided the cDNA or gDNA that served as material.

The authors' processing: Scientists estimated how many nucleated cells there were by amplifying reference gene primers. The assay was immunoSEQ multiplex PCR, and TCRdb's table has in-frame clones only and misses some. V and J calls and clone size are copied from that table; D and trimming were computed from the DNA. The data hold over 30,000 clones, with about 75% observed a single time. This CDR3 comprises 18 residues. Germline values: CDR1 LGHNA, CDR2 YSLEER. V lost 3 bases to trimming and J lost 6 bases; unmatched junction nucleotides: 13. This sequence was found in a man older than 75 with active or convalescent COVID-19. The chain uses TRBV4-3 and TRBJ1-6; 8 nucleotides match TRBD1. Sequencing input: peripheral blood. The chain's CDR3 is CASSQMSGQGAGNSPLHF. DNA for the CDR3: TGCGCCAGCAGCCAGATGTCAGGGCAGGGGGCTGGTAATTCACCCCTCCACTTT.